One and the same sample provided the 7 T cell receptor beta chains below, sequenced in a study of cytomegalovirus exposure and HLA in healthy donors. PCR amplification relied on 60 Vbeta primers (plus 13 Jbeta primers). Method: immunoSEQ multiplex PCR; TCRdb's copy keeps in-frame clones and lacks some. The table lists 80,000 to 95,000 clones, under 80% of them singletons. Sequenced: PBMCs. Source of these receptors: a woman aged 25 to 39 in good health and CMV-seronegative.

CDR3 bases: TGTGCCAGCAGCCCCTCAGGCGAGGGATATGGCTACACCTTC. Protein: CASSPSGEGYGYTF. This sequence joins TRBV9 and TRBJ1-2; no clear D. The V gene lost 4 bases and the J gene lost 5 bases, with 15 bases spanning the gap. The CDR3 has 14 amino acids. Germline V gene lookup returns CDR1 SGDLS and CDR2 YYNGEE.

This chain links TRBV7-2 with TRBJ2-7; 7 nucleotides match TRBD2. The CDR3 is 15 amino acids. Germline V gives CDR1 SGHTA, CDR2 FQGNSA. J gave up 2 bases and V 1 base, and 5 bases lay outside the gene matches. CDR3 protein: CASSLVASGTYEQYF. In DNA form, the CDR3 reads TGTGCCAGCAGCTTAGTGGCTAGCGGAACCTACGAGCAGTACTTC. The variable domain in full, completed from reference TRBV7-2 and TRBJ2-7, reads GAGVSQSPSNKVTEKGKDVELRCDPISGHTALYWYRQSLGQGLEFLIYFQGNSAPDKSGLPSDRFSAERTGGSVSTLTIQRTQQEDSAVYLCASSLVASGTYEQYFGPGTRLTVT.

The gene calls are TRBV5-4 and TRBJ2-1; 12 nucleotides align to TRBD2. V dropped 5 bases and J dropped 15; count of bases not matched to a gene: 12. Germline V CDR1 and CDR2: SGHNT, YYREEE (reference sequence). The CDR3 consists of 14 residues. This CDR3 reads CASSQMTSGGLPFF. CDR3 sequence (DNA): TGTGCCAGCAGTCAGATGACTAGCGGGGGTCTACCGTTCTTC.

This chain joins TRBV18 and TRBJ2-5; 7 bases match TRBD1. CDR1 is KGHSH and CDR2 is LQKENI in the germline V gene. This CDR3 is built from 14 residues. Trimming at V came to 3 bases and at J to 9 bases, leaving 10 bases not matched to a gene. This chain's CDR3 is CASSPTTGSQAQYF. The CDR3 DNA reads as TGTGCCAGCTCACCTACGACAGGGTCGCAGGCCCAGTACTTC.

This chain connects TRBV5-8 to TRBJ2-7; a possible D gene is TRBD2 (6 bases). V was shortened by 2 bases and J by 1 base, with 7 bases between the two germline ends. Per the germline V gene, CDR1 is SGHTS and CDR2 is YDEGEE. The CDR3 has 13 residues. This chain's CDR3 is CASSFRGSYEQYF. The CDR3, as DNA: TGTGCCAGCAGCTTTCGGGGGTCCTACGAGCAGTACTTC.

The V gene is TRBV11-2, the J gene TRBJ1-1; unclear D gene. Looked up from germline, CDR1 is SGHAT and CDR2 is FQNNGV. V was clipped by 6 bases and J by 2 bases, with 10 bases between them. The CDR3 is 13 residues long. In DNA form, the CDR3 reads TGTGCCAGCAGGCGTACTTCAAACACTGAAGCTTTCTTT. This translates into CASRRTSNTEAFF.

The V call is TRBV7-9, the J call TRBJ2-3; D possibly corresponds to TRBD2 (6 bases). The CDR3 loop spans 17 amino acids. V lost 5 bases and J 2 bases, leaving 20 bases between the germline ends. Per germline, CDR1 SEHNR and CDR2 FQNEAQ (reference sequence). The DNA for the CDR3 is TGTGCCAGCAGCCCCCTCGGAATGGGGGGAATCACAGATACGCAGTATTTT. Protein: CASSPLGMGGITDTQYF.